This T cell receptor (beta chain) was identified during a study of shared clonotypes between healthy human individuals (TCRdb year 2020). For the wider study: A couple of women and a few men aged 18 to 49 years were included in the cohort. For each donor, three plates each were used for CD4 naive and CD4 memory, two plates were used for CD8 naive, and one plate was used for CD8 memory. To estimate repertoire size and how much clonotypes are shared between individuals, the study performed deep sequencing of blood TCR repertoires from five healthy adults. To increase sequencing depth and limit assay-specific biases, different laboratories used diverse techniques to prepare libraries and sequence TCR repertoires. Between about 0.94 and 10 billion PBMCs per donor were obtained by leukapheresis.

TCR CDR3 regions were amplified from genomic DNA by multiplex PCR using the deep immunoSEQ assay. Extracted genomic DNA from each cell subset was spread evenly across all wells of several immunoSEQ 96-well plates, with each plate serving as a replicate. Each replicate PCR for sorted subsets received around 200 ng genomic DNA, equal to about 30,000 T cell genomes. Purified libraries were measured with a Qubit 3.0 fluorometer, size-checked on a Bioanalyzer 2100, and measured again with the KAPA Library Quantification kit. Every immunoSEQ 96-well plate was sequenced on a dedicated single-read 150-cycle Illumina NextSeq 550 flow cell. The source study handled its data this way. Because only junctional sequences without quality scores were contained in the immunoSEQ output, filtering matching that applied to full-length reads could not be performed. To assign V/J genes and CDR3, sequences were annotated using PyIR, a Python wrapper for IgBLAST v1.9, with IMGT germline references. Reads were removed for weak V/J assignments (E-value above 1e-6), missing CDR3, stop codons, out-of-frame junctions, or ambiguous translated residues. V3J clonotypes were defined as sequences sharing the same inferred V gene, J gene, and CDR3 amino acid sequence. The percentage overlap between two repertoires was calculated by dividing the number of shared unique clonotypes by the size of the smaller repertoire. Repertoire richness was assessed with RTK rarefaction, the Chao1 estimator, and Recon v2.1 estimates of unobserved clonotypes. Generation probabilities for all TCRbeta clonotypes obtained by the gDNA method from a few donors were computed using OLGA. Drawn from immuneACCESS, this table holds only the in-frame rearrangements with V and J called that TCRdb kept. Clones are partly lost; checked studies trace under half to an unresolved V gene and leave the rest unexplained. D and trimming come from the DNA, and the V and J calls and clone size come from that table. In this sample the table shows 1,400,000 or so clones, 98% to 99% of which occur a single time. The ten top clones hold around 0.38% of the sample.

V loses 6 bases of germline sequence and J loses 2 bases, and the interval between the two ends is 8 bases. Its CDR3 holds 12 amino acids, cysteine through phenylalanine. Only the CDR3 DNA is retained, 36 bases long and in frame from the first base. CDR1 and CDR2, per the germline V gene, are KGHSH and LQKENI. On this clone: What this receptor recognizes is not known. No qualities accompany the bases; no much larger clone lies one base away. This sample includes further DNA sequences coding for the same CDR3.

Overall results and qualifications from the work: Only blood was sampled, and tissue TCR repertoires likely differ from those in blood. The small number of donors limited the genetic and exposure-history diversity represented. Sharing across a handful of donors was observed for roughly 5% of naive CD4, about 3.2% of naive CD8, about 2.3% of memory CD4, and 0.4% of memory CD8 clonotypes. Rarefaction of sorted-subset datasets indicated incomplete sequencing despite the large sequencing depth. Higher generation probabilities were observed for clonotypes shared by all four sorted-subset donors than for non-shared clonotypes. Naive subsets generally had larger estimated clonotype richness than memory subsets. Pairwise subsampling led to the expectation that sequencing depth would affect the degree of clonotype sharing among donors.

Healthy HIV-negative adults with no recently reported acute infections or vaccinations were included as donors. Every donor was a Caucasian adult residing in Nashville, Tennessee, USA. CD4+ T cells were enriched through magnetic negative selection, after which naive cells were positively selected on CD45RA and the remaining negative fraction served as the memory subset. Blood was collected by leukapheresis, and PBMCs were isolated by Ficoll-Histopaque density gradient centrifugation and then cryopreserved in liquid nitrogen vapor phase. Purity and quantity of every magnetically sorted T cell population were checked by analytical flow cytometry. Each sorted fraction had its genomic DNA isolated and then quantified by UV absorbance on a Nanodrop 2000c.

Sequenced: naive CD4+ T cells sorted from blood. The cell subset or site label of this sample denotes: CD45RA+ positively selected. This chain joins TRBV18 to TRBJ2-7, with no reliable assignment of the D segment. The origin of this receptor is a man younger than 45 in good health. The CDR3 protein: CASSPGPYEQYF. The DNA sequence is TGTGCCAGCTCCCCCGGCCCCTACGAGCAGTACTTC.